Following are 5 T cell receptor beta chains from one sample sequenced in a study of cytomegalovirus exposure and HLA in healthy donors (dated by TCRdb to about 2017). Library generation was performed with the immunoSEQ multiplex PCR assay. For the multiplex PCR, a mixture combining 60 forward primers for TCR Vbeta segments and 13 reverse primers for TCR Jbeta segments was used. TCRdb holds this immuneACCESS table with in-frame rearrangements only. Some clones are missing; in checked studies, unresolved V genes explain under half, and the rest has no known cause. Within this sample are around 86,000 clones, with less than 10% of them counted one time only. The ten largest clones capture 2.3% of the sample. What was sequenced was PBMCs. These receptors originate from a man aged 45-65 years in good health and CMV-seronegative.

The chain uses TRBV27 and TRBJ2-1, with TRBD1 identical over 7 bases. The V and J ends lost 5 bases and 0 bases, in that order; junction bases with no gene match: 13. CDR3 length: 18 residues. Germline V gene sequence: CDR1 MNHEY, CDR2 SMNVEV (reference sequence). CDR3 loop: CASSPNRWDRSSYNEQFF. The CDR3 DNA reads as TGTGCCAGCAGTCCCAACCGTTGGGACAGAAGCTCCTACAATGAGCAGTTCTTC.

This rearrangement joins TRBV10-3 to TRBJ2-3, with 7 bases fitting TRBD2. The CDR3 has 13 residues. V shed 9 bases, J shed 0 bases, and the junction held 3 bases outside the gene matches. Germline V lookup: CDR1 ENHRY, CDR2 SYGVKD. CDR3 residues: CAMRESSTDTQYF. In DNA form, the CDR3 reads TGTGCCATGCGGGAGTCTAGCACAGATACGCAGTATTTT.

This clone was recorded a few times. The chain uses TRBV10-3 and TRBJ2-2; D is perhaps TRBD1 (6 bases). V lost 4 bases and J lost 6, with 12 bases in between. CDR3 size: 14 residues. The germline V gene encodes CDR1 ENHRY and CDR2 SYGVKD. CDR3 coding DNA: TGTGCCATCAGTGGTCTGGGGGCGGCCGGGGAGCTGTTTTTT. Its protein is CAISGLGAAGELFF.

This clone has only a few counts. The chain employs TRBV4-1 and TRBJ2-1, with 7 positions matching TRBD2. Germline CDR1 MGHRA, CDR2 YSYEKL. CDR3 length equals 16 residues. The V gene end was trimmed by 4 bases and the J gene end by 1 base; junction bases not matched to a gene: 7. Written as DNA, the CDR3 is TGCGCCAGCAGCCGCTCGGCGGGGGTGTCCTACAATGAGCAGTTCTTC. Translated: CASSRSAGVSYNEQFF.

This chain uses TRBV19 with TRBJ1-5; D might be TRBD1 (5 bases). Germline V gene data show CDR1 as LNHDA and CDR2 as SQIVND (reference sequence). V was shortened by 3 bases and J by 6 bases, with 9 bases between the two germline ends. The CDR3 spans 13 residues. The chain's CDR3 is CASSIGRAQPQHF. The CDR3, as DNA: TGTGCCAGTAGTATTGGCAGGGCTCAGCCCCAGCATTTT. The variable domain in full, with the rest retrieved from reference TRBV19 and TRBJ1-5, is DGGITQSPKYLFRKEGQNVTLSCEQNLNHDAMYWYRQDPGQGLRLIYYSQIVNDFQKGDIAEGYSVSREKKESFPLTVTSAQKNPTAFYLCASSIGRAQPQHFGDGTRLSIL.